This T cell receptor (beta chain) appears in the sequencing data of a study of blood T cell repertoires in COVID-19. Germline-derived CDR1 and CDR2 are SSHAT and FNYEAQ (reference sequence). The length of the CDR3 is 16 residues. Trimming cost V 0 bases and J 5 bases; bases outside gene matches: 6. Here immunoSEQ multiplex PCR was the method, and the copy in TCRdb shows in-frame clones only, minus some. The sample lists some 86,000 clones; more than 75% were seen once. The V gene is TRBV7-7, the J gene TRBJ2-5, with 10 bases aligning to TRBD2. The source is a woman between 65 and 79 years old with acute or convalescent COVID-19. Sample: peripheral blood. The DNA of the CDR3 is TGTGCCAGCAGCTTAGCAGCGGGGGGGCCCCGGGAGACCCAGTACTTC. As protein: CASSLAAGGPRETQYF.